This T cell receptor (beta chain) was profiled in a study of blood T cell repertoires in COVID-19. Some clones are missing from TCRdb's copy, which holds only in-frame ones; the method was immunoSEQ multiplex PCR. The sample yields 350,000 or so clones, roughly nine tenths seen once. The germline gives CDR1 KGHDR, CDR2 SFDVKD. The CDR3 covers 16 residues. V lost 4 bases, J lost 5 bases, and 9 bases stayed unmatched. V gene TRBV24-1 combines with J gene TRBJ2-1; 8 nucleotides agree with TRBD1. Source material: peripheral blood. The receptor comes from a woman aged 55-69 years with COVID-19, enrolled during active disease. CDR3 amino acids: CATSDPGTGKDNEQFF. In nucleotides, the CDR3 is TGTGCCACCAGTGACCCCGGGACAGGAAAAGACAATGAGCAGTTCTTC.